This TCR beta chain was recovered during a study of graft-versus-host responses after intestinal transplantation. Germline V gene lookup returns CDR1 SGHNT and CDR2 YYREEE (reference sequence). Trimming took 0 bases from V and 3 from J, leaving 13 bases between them. This CDR3 contains 15 residues. The assay was immunoSEQ multiplex PCR, and TCRdb's table has in-frame clones only and misses some. The sample includes 150,000 or so clones, roughly 91% of them seen just once. With respect to this clone: Its antigen is undetermined.

Whole-study findings and limits: Patients with graft-donor T cell macrochimerism had high graft-versus-host to host-versus-graft clonal ratios in allografts.

The clonotype originates from a human donor who received an intestinal transplant. The specimen comprised unstimulated CD4+ T cells sorted from spleen or lymph node cells, sampled before intestinal transplant. V is TRBV5-4 and J is TRBJ2-7; a weak D match, TRBD2 (6 bases). The CDR3 DNA follows: TGTGCCAGCAGCTTGGGGGGCGGGACGAGCTACGAGCAGTACTTC. This gives the protein CASSLGGGTSYEQYF.